This record concerns one TCR beta chain sequence. Its antigen is unknown. Unique molecular identifiers tagged the TCR beta cDNA libraries. MiXCR was run by TCRdb on the PCR reads, yielding one entry per CDR3 protein. Altogether 400,000 to 500,000 distinct CDR3 sequences are present, over 30% being singletons, with the ten largest covering 6% to 9%. The CDR3 has 12 residues. Trimming pared 5 bases from V and 2 bases from J, leaving 7 bases between. Germline CDR1 DFQATT, CDR2 SNEGSKA (reference sequence). These data come from a study of post-analysis software for immune sequencing data. The study, taken as a whole, reports: A few TRBV segments, TRBV5-6, TRBV5-1 and TRBV20-1 among them, were found more frequent in patients than controls. Samples made in the same batch grouped tightly together by F measure.

The chain has TRBV20-1 and TRBJ1-5; D is undetermined. The sequenced material came from blood. This sequence originates from a girl aged 2 to 9 with multiple sclerosis. The DNA for the CDR3 is TGCAGTGCTTCGCGAGGCAATCAGCCCCAGCATTTT. It specifies CSASRGNQPQHF.